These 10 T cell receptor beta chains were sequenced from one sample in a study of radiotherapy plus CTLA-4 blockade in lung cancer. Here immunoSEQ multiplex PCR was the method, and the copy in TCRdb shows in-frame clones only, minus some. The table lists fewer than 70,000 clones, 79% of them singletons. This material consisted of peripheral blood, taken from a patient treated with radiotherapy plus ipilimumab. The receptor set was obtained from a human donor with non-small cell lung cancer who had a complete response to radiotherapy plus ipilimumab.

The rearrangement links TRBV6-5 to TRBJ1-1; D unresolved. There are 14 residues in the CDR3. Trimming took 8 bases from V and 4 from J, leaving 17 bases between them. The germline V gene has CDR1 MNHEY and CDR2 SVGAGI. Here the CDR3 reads CASRRGGSVTEAFF. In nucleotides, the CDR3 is TGTGCCAGCCGGAGAGGAGGTTCGGTCACTGAAGCTTTCTTT.

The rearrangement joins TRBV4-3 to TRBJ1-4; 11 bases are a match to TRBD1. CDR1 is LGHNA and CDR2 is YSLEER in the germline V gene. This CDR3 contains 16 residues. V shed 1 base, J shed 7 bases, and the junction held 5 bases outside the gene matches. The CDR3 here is CASSQARTGGVEKLFF. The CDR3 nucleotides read TGCGCCAGCAGCCAAGCTCGGACAGGGGGCGTTGAAAAACTGTTTTTT.

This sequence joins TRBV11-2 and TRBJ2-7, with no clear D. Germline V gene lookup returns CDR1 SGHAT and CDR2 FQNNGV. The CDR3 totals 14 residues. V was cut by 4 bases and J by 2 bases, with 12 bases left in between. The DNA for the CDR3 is TGTGCCAGCAGCTCTCTTACGAGTACCTACGAGCAGTACTTC. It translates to CASSSLTSTYEQYF. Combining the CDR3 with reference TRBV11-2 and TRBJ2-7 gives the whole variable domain EAGVAQSPRYKIIEKRQSVAFWCNPISGHATLYWYQQILGQGPKLLIQFQNNGVVDDSQLPKDRFSAERLKGVDSTLKIQPAKLEDSAVYLCASSSLTSTYEQYFGPGTRLTVT.

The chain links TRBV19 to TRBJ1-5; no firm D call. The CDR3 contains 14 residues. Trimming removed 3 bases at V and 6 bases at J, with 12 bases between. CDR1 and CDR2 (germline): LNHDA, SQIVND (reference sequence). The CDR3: CASSIQGRRQPQHF. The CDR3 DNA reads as TGTGCCAGTAGTATTCAAGGTAGACGTCAGCCCCAGCATTTT.

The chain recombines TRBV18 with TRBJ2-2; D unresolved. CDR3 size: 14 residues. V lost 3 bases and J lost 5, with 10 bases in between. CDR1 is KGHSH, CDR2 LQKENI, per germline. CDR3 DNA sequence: TGTGCCAGCTCACCGAGGTCTTTTACCGGGGAGCTGTTTTTT. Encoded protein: CASSPRSFTGELFF.

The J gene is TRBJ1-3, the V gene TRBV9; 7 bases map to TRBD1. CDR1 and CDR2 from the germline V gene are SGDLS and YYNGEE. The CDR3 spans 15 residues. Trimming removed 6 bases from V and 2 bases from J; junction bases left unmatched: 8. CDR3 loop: CASNREGAAGNTIYF. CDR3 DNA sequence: TGTGCCAGCAATCGGGAGGGGGCAGCTGGAAACACCATATATTTT. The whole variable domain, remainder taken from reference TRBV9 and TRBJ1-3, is DSGVTQTPKHLITATGQRVTLRCSPRSGDLSVYWYQQSLDQGLQFLIQYYNGEERAKGNILERFSAQQFPDLHSELNLSSLELGDSALYFCASNREGAAGNTIYFGEGSWLTVV.

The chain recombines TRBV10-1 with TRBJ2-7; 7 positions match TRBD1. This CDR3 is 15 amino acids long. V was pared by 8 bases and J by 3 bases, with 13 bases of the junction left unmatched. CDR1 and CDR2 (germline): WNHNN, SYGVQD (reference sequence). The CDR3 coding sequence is TGCGCCAGCTTACCCGACGGGGACAGAGGCTACGAGCAGTACGTC. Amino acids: CASLPDGDRGYEQYV.

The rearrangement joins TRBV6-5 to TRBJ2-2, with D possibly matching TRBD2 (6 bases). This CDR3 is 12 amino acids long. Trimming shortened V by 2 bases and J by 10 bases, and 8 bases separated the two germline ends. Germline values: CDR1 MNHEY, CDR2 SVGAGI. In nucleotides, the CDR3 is TGTGCCAGCAGTTACGGGGGGATGGAGCTGTTTTTT. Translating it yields CASSYGGMELFF.

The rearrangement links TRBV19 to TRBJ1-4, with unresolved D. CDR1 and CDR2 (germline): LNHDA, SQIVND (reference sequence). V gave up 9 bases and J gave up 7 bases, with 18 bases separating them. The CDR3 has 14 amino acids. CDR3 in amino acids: CASRPTHGLEKLFF. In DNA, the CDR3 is TGTGCCAGCCGTCCCACCCACGGTCTTGAAAAACTGTTTTTT.

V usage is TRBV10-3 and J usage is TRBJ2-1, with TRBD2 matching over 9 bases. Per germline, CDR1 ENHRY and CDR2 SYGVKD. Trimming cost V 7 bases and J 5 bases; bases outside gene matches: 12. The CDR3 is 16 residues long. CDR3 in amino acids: CAIKTRAAGGDNEQFF. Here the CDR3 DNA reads TGTGCCATCAAAACCCGGGCAGCGGGAGGTGACAATGAGCAGTTCTTC.